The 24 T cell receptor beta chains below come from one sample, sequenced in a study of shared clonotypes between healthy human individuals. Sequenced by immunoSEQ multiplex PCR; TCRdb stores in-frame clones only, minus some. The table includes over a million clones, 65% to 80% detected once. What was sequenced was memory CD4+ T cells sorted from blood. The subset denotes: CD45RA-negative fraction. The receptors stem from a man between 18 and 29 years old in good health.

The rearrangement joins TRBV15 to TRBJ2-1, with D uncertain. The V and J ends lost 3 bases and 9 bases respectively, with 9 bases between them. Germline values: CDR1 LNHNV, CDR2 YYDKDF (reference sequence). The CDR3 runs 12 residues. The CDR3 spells CATSRYGREQFF. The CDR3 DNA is TGTGCCACCAGCAGGTACGGTCGTGAGCAGTTCTTC. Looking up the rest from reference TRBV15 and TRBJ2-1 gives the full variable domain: DAMVIQNPRYQVTQFGKPVTLSCSQTLNHNVMYWYQQKSSQAPKLLFHYYDKDFNNEADTPDNFQSRRPNTSFCFLDIRSPGLGDTAMYLCATSRYGREQFFGPGTRLTVL.

The DNA for the CDR3 is TGTGCCAGCAGTACCGGACAAGTCATGAACACTGAAGCTTTCTTT. It codes for CASSTGQVMNTEAFF. This sequence joins TRBV2 and TRBJ1-1, with TRBD1 as a possible D gene (5 bases). This CDR3 has 15 residues. V was clipped by 5 bases and J by 0 bases, with 13 bases between them. Germline V gene lookup returns CDR1 SNHLY and CDR2 FYNNEI.

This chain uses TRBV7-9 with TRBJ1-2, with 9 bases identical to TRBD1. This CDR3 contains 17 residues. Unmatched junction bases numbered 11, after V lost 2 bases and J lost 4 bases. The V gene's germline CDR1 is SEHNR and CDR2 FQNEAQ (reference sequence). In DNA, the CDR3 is TGTGCCAGCAGCTTACGCACTACAGGGGGCGCCGGCTATGGCTACACCTTC. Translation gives CASSLRTTGGAGYGYTF.

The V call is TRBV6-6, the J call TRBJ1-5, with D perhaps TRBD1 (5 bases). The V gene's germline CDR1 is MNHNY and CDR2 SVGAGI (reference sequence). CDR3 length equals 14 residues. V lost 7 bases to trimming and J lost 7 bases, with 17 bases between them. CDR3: CASTKTGATQPQHF. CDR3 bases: TGTGCCAGCACCAAAACCGGGGCCACGCAGCCCCAGCATTTT.

The CDR3: CASSPRGAGANVLTF. CDR3 sequence (DNA): TGTGCCAGCTCACCCCGGGGGGCTGGGGCCAACGTCCTGACTTTC. The genes are TRBV18 and TRBJ2-6; 7 bases are shared with TRBD2. The V gene's germline CDR1 is KGHSH and CDR2 LQKENI. J was trimmed by 2 bases and V by 3 bases; bases with no gene match: 1. The CDR3 has 15 residues.

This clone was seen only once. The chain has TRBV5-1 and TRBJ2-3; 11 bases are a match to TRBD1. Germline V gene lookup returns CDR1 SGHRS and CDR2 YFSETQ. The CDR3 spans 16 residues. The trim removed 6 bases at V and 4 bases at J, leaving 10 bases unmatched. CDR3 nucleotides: TGCGCCAGCACCTACGGGGACAGGGGGAAATCAGATACGCAGTATTTT. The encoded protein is CASTYGDRGKSDTQYF.

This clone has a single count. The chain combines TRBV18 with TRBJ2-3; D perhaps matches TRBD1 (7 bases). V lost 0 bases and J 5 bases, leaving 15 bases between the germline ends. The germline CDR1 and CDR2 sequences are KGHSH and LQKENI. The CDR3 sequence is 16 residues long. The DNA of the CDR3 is TGTGCCAGCTCACCACCCATCGGAGGGGGCAAAGATACGCAGTATTTT. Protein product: CASSPPIGGGKDTQYF. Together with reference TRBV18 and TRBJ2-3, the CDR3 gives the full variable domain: NAGVMQNPRHLVRRRGQEARLRCSPMKGHSHVYWYRQLPEEGLKFMVYLQKENIIDESGMPKERFSAEFPKEGPSILRIQQVVRGDSAAYFCASSPPIGGGKDTQYFGPGTRLTVL.

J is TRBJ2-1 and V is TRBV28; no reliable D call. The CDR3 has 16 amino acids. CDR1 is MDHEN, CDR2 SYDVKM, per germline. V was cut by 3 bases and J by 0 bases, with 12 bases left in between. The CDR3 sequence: CASSLDGSSSYNEQFF. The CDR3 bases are TGTGCCAGCAGTTTGGACGGCTCCAGCTCCTACAATGAGCAGTTCTTC.

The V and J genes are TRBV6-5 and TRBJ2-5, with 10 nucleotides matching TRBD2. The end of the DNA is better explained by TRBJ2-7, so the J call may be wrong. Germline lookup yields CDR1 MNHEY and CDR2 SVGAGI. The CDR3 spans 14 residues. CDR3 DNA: TGTGCCAGCATCCCGACTAGCGGGCTCAACGAGCAGTACTTC. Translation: CASIPTSGLNEQYF.

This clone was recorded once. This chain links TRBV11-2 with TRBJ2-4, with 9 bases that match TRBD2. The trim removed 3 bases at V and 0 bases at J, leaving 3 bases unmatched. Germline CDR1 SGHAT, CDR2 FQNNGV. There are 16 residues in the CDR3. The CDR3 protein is CASSFQRGVAKNIQYF. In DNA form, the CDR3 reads TGTGCCAGCAGCTTCCAGCGGGGGGTAGCCAAAAACATTCAGTACTTC.

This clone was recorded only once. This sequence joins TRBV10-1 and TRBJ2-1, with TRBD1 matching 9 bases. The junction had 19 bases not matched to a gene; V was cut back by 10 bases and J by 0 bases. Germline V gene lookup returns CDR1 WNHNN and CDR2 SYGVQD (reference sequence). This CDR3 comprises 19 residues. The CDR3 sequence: CAINDEPTTGGDSYNEQFF. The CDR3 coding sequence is TGCGCCATTAACGACGAACCGACGACAGGGGGGGACTCCTACAATGAGCAGTTCTTC.

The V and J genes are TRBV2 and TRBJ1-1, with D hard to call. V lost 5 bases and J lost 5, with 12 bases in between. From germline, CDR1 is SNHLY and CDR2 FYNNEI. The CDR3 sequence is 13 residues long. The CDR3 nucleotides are TGTGCCAGCAGTCTCCTCCTAGAGACTGAAGCTTTCTTT. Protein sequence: CASSLLLETEAFF. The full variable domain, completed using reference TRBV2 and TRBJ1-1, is EPEVTQTPSHQVTQMGQEVILRCVPISNHLYFYWYRQILGQKVEFLVSFYNNEISEKSEIFDDQFSVERPDGSNFTLKIRSTKLEDSAMYFCASSLLLETEAFFGQGTRLTVV.

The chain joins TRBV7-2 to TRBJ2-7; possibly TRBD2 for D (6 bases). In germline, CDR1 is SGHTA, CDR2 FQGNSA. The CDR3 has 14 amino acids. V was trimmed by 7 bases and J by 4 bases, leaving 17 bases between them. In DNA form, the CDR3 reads TGTGCCAGCACCCCTTCTGGGGGGAGGTACGAGCAGTACTTC. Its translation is CASTPSGGRYEQYF.

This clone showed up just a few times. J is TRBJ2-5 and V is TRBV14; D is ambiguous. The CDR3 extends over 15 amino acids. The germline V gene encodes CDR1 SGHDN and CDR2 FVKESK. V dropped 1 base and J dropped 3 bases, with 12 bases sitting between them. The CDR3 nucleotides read TGTGCCAGCAGCCAAGGGTTATGGGGTAAAGAGACCCAGTACTTC. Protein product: CASSQGLWGKETQYF.

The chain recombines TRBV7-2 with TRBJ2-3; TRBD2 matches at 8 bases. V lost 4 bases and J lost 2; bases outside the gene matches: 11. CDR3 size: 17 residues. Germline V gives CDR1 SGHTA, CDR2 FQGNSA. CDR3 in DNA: TGTGCCAGCAGCTCCATTGGACTAGCTAGTTCCACAGATACGCAGTATTTT. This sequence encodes CASSSIGLASSTDTQYF.

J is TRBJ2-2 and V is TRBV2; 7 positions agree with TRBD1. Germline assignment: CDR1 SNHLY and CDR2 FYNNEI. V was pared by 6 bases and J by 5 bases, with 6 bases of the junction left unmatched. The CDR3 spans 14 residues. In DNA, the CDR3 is TGTGCCAGCAGGAGGACAGGAGATACCGGGGAGCTGTTTTTT. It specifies CASRRTGDTGELFF.

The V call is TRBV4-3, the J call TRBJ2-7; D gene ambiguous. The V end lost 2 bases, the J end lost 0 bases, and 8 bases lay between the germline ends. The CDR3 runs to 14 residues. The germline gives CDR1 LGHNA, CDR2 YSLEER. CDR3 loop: CASSQRVGSYEQYF. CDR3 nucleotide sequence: TGCGCCAGCAGCCAACGGGTGGGCTCCTACGAGCAGTACTTC.

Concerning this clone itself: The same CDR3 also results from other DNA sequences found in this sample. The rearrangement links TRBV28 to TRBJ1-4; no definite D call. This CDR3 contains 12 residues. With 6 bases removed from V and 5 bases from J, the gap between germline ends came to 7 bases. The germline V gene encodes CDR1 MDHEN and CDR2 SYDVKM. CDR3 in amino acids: CASRAGNEKLFF. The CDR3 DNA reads TGTGCCAGCAGGGCAGGAAATGAAAAACTGTTTTTT. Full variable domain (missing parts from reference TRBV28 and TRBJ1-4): DVKVTQSSRYLVKRTGEKVFLECVQDMDHENMFWYRQDPGLGLRLIYFSYDVKMKEKGDIPEGYSVSREKKERFSLILESASTNQTSMYLCASRAGNEKLFFGSGTQLSVL.

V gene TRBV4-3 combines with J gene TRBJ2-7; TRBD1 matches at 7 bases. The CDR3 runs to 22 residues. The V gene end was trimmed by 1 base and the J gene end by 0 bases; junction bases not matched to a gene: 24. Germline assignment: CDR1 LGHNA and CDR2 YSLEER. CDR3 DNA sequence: TGCGCCAGCAGCCAAGGTTCTCATCCTAATCCAGGGACAGCGCTAACCTCCTACGAGCAGTACTTC. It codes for CASSQGSHPNPGTALTSYEQYF.

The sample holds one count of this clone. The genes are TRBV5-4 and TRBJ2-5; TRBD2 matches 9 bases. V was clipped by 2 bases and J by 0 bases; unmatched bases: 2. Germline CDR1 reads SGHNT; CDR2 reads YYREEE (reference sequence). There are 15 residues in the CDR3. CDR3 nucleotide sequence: TGTGCCAGCAGCTTACTAGCGGGCCACCAAGAGACCCAGTACTTC. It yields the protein CASSLLAGHQETQYF.

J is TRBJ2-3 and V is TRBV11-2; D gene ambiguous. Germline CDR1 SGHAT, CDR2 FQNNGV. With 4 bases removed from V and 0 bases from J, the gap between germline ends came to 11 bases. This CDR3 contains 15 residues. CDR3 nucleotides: TGTGCCAGCAGCTCGACGGTCTCTAGCACAGATACGCAGTATTTT. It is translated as CASSSTVSSTDTQYF.

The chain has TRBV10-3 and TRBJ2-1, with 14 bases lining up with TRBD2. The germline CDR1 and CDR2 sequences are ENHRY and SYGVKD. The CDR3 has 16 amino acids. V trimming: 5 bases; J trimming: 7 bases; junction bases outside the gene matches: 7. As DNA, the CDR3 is TGTGCCATCAGTCCTCTAAGACTAGCGGGGGGGAATGAGCAGTTCTTC. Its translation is CAISPLRLAGGNEQFF.

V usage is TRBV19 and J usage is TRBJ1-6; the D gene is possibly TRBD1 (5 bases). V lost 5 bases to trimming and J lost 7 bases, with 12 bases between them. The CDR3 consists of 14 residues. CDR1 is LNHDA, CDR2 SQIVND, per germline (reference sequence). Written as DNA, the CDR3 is TGTGCCAGTAGTTTCGGAAAGGGGAATTCACCCCTCCACTTT. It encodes CASSFGKGNSPLHF.

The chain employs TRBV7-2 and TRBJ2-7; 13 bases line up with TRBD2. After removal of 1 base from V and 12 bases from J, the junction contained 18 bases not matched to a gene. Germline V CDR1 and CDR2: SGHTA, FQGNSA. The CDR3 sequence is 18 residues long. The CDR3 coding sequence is TGTGCCAGCAGCTTAGAGGCTATAACACTAGCGGGGGGGCCCGGTTTGTACTTC. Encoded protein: CASSLEAITLAGGPGLYF.